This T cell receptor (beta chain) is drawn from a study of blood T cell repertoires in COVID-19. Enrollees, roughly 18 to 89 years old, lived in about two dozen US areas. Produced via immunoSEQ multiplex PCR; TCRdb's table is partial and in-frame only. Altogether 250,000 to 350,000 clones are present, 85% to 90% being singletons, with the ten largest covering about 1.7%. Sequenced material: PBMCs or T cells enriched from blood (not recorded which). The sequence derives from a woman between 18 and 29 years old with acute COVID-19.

The DNA of the CDR3 is TGTGCCAGCAGCATGGACAGGGTGAATGAGCAGTTCTTC. It translates to CASSMDRVNEQFF. The chain couples TRBV7-2 to TRBJ2-1, with TRBD1 matching over 8 bases. The CDR3 runs 13 residues. Germline V gene sequence: CDR1 SGHTA, CDR2 FQGNSA. The V and J ends lost 5 bases and 7 bases, in that order; junction bases with no gene match: 4.